This TCR beta chain was retrieved from a study of regulatory T cells in long-lasting Graves disease. Sequencing libraries for TCR beta were prepared with iRepertoire HTBI primers and Arm-PCR of CDR3 regions. TCRdb reprocessed the multiplex PCR reads via MiXCR and lists one record per CDR3 protein. The profile shows approximately 440,000 distinct CDR3 sequences, about 16% of them singletons. The CDR3 sequence is 14 residues long. V lost 5 bases, J lost 5 bases, and 8 bases stayed unmatched. CDR1 is PRHDT and CDR2 is FYEKMQ in the germline V gene (reference sequence). This clonotype was detected ten times or more. Its matching antigen is unknown. Whole-study findings and limits: With 2,500 to 3,500 shared public clonotypes, persistent patients exceeded new patients, who shared about 1,000.

Documented time point: newly diagnosed GD, antithyroid drugs for less than 3 months. From PBMCs, RNA was extracted and then used to make the TCR library. These sequences were also reported in another study, on T cells in Graves' hyperthyroidism and ophthalmopathy. Per that study: Clinical symptoms, serum thyroxine and TRAb, thyroid ultrasound and orbital computed tomography together formed the diagnostic basis.

The receptor comes from a man aged 35 to 55 with Graves disease. The sequencing here drew on peripheral blood mononuclear cells (PBMCs), taken at new diagnosis, from a patient treated with antithyroid drugs. The genes are TRBV13 and TRBJ1-1; 7 positions match TRBD1. The DNA for the CDR3 is TGTGCCAGCAGCGGGAGACAGGGCGGGACTGAAGCTTTCTTT. It translates to CASSGRQGGTEAFF.